This entry describes one T cell receptor (beta chain). No antigen is known for it. The V segment lost 5 bases and the J segment 4 bases; nucleotides outside the gene matches: 8. Per the germline V gene, CDR1 is SEHNR and CDR2 is FQNEAQ (reference sequence). This CDR3 region has 15 residues. These data are taken from a study of T cell repertoires in cytomegalovirus infection. The wider study: From public TCR beta signatures came an indication of both CMV infection and matching HLA type.

A single record per CDR3 protein comes from TCRdb applying MiXCR to the reads. The data contain 650,000 to 850,000 distinct CDR3 sequences, 25% to 35% of them singletons. Study-wide points: The ex vivo response showed dominance by HLA-C-restricted CMV-specific TCR beta clonotypes.

The sample was cultured CD8+ T cells from PBMCs, taken from culture after CMV antigen stimulation. The sequence was collected from a human donor in good health (CMV status not recorded). Some clones in this sample may be carry-over from other donors' samples. The chain joins TRBV7-9 to TRBJ1-2; the match to TRBD1 covers 9 bases. CDR3 nucleotide sequence: TGTGCCAGCAGCCCGCGACAGGGGGAGGGCTATGGCTACACCTTC. It encodes CASSPRQGEGYGYTF.